These 15 T cell receptor beta chains originate from one sample sequenced in a study of graft-versus-host responses after intestinal transplantation (dated by TCRdb to about 2021). The antigens for these receptors are not known. Sample time point, as interpreted from the label and publication: cells obtained before transplantation from donor or recipient. Libraries were built with the immunoSEQ multiplex PCR assay. TCRdb provides this immuneACCESS table in a form limited to in-frame rearrangements. Some clones are lacking; in checked studies, under half of them reflect an unresolved V gene, and why the rest are absent is not known. The sample table shows about 85,000 clones, and more than 85% are seen once. The top ten clones comprise 7.6% of the sample. The sample consisted of unstimulated CD8+ T cells sorted from spleen or lymph node cells, taken before transplant. The source is a human donor who was the organ donor for an intestinal transplant.

This chain joins TRBV6-1 and TRBJ2-2; TRBD2 agrees at 9 bases. The trim removed 4 bases at V and 4 bases at J, leaving 13 bases unmatched. The CDR3 totals 18 residues. Germline V lookup: CDR1 MNHNS, CDR2 SASEGT. The CDR3 is CASSVALAGTAGTGELFF. The DNA of the CDR3 is TGTGCCAGCAGTGTAGCACTAGCGGGCACGGCTGGCACCGGGGAGCTGTTTTTT.

The chain employs TRBV11-1 and TRBJ2-7; no definite D call. In germline, CDR1 is SGHAT, CDR2 FQDESV (reference sequence). The CDR3 spans 14 residues. V shed 6 bases and J shed 1 base, with 13 bases lying between them. CDR3 DNA sequence: TGTGCCAGCAGTCGAGGCGCAGGTTCCTACGAGCAGTACTTC. It encodes CASSRGAGSYEQYF.

The chain is built from TRBV5-1 and TRBJ2-7, with a possible D match to TRBD2 (6 bases). The CDR3 sequence is 13 residues long. Trimming removed 1 base at V and 3 bases at J, with 8 bases between. Looked up from germline, CDR1 is SGHRS and CDR2 is YFSETQ. This CDR3 reads CASSLWRDYEQYF. The CDR3 nucleotides read TGCGCCAGCAGCTTGTGGAGGGACTACGAGCAGTACTTC.

The chain combines TRBV7-9 with TRBJ1-5; TRBD1 agrees at 8 bases. The CDR3 runs 19 residues. V gave up 0 bases and J gave up 3 bases; unmatched junction bases: 13. CDR1 and CDR2 from the germline V gene are SEHNR and FQNEAQ (reference sequence). The CDR3, as DNA: TGTGCCAGCAGCTTAGCCCCCAGGGGGCCGGATAATCCCAATCAGCCCCAGCATTTT. Amino acids: CASSLAPRGPDNPNQPQHF.

This clone appeared a single time. This chain joins TRBV5-1 and TRBJ1-2; D may be TRBD1 (5 bases). The CDR3 is 14 residues long. Germline CDR1 is SGHRS and CDR2 is YFSETQ. Trimming cost V 2 bases and J 2 bases, with 10 bases left between them. The CDR3 is CASSFRGDNYGYTF. CDR3 nucleotides: TGCGCCAGCAGCTTTAGGGGTGACAACTATGGCTACACCTTC.

The chain has TRBV27 and TRBJ2-3; no clear D gene. V lost 3 bases and J 11 bases, leaving 18 bases between the germline ends. This CDR3 spans 14 amino acids. The germline CDR1 and CDR2 sequences are MNHEY and SMNVEV (reference sequence). DNA of the CDR3: TGTGCCAGCAGTTTCAAAATTTCTTTGGGCCAGCAGTATTTT. Translating gives CASSFKISLGQQYF.

This clone has just one count. J is TRBJ2-1 and V is TRBV7-8; 8 positions match TRBD2. Germline V gene data show CDR1 as SGHVS and CDR2 as FQNEAQ. The junction had 7 bases not matched to a gene; V was cut back by 1 base and J by 8 bases. The CDR3 spans 15 residues. The CDR3 region is CASSLGPGLEDEQFF. DNA for the CDR3: TGTGCCAGCAGCTTAGGCCCGGGACTAGAAGATGAGCAGTTCTTC.

This clone was counted once. This chain joins TRBV19 and TRBJ2-6; D is perhaps TRBD1 (6 bases). The CDR3 extends over 15 amino acids. The V and J ends lost 7 bases and 4 bases respectively, with 14 bases between them. Germline V gene data show CDR1 as LNHDA and CDR2 as SQIVND (reference sequence). CDR3 sequence reads: CASTIIGGGANVLTF. Written as DNA, the CDR3 is TGTGCCAGTACCATCATTGGGGGCGGGGCCAACGTCCTGACTTTC. Based on the CDR3 plus reference TRBV19 and TRBJ2-6, the full variable domain is DGGITQSPKYLFRKEGQNVTLSCEQNLNHDAMYWYRQDPGQGLRLIYYSQIVNDFQKGDIAEGYSVSREKKESFPLTVTSAQKNPTAFYLCASTIIGGGANVLTFGAGSRLTVL.

This sequence joins TRBV9 and TRBJ2-1; 7 positions agree with TRBD2. Germline V gene sequence: CDR1 SGDLS, CDR2 YYNGEE. J gave up 0 bases and V 4 bases, and 10 bases lay outside the gene matches. This CDR3 has 17 residues. The CDR3, as DNA: TGTGCCAGCAGCCCTCGACTAGCTACCCCCTCCTACAATGAGCAGTTCTTC. Translation gives CASSPRLATPSYNEQFF.

V and J are TRBV9 and TRBJ2-1; 7 bases line up with TRBD1. The trim removed 9 bases at V and 5 bases at J, leaving 8 bases unmatched. Per the germline V gene, CDR1 is SGDLS and CDR2 is YYNGEE. This CDR3 has 13 amino acids. The CDR3 DNA sequence: TGTGCCACCACCGGGACAGAAGACAATGAGCAGTTCTTC. This encodes CATTGTEDNEQFF.

The CDR3 coding sequence is TGTGCCAGCGGTCCGGGGGCGAACACTGAAGCTTTCTTT. Residues: CASGPGANTEAFF. J is TRBJ1-1 and V is TRBV7-3, with D perhaps TRBD1 (6 bases). V was clipped by 8 bases and J by 1 base, with 11 bases between them. Germline CDR1 and CDR2: SGHTA and FQGTGA. There are 13 residues in the CDR3.

The chain employs TRBV7-6 and TRBJ2-2; D may be TRBD1 or TRBD2 (5 bases each). The V gene lost 0 bases and the J gene lost 2 bases, with 10 bases spanning the gap. This CDR3 spans 16 amino acids. Germline V gives CDR1 SGHVS, CDR2 FNYEAQ. In nucleotides, the CDR3 is TGTGCCAGCAGCTTAGCGGGGACCATAAACACCGGGGAGCTGTTTTTT. Amino acid sequence: CASSLAGTINTGELFF.

The chain couples TRBV7-9 to TRBJ2-1, with 9 bases lining up with TRBD2. In germline, CDR1 is SEHNR, CDR2 FQNEAQ (reference sequence). With V trimmed by 1 base and J by 0 bases, 7 bases remained unmatched. This CDR3 spans 18 amino acids. CDR3 in amino acids: CASSLVISGLASYNEQFF. The CDR3 nucleotides read TGTGCCAGCAGCTTAGTAATTTCGGGACTAGCCTCCTACAATGAGCAGTTCTTC.

V gene TRBV6-5 combines with J gene TRBJ2-1; D remains unclear. The CDR3 loop spans 15 amino acids. The V gene lost 0 bases and the J gene lost 5 bases, with 11 bases spanning the gap. Germline CDR1 and CDR2: MNHEY and SVGAGI. CDR3 coding DNA: TGTGCCAGCAGTTACTCCAGTTACGGCGACAATGAGCAGTTCTTC. Its translation is CASSYSSYGDNEQFF.

Remarks on this clone: Additional DNA sequences in this sample encode the identical CDR3. The J gene is TRBJ2-7, the V gene TRBV27; no clear D gene. The CDR3 spans 11 residues. Trimming removed 3 bases at V and 4 bases at J, with 4 bases between. The germline V gene has CDR1 MNHEY and CDR2 SMNVEV (reference sequence). CDR3 sequence: CASSFGYEQYF. The CDR3 DNA follows: TGTGCCAGCAGTTTCGGATACGAGCAGTACTTC.